This entry describes one TCR beta chain. What it recognizes is unknown. The junction had 4 bases not matched to a gene; V was cut back by 4 bases and J by 3 bases. The CDR3 contains 17 residues. The germline CDR1 and CDR2 sequences are SEHNR and FQNEAQ (reference sequence). The data belong to a study of cytomegalovirus exposure and HLA in healthy donors. Whole-study results and caveats: The investigators catalogued 150 or so TCR beta chains as cytomegalovirus-associated. Follow-up analysis seemed to connect common viral pathogens with several of the most significant clusters identified. Reported performance of the classifier showed diagnosis of cytomegalovirus status with high specificity and sensitivity.

A multiplex PCR was run with 60 Vbeta primers and 13 Jbeta primers. Sequenced by immunoSEQ multiplex PCR; TCRdb stores in-frame clones only, minus some. Seen here are 45,000 to 65,000 clones, approximately 82% observed once, and the top ten hold approximately 3%. Donors counted as nominally healthy when sampled, yet unrecorded immune exposures were likely. The chain couples TRBV7-9 to TRBJ2-1; 15 nucleotides match TRBD2. The sequenced material came from PBMCs. The receptor was isolated from a woman between 18 and 29 years old in good health and CMV-seronegative. The CDR3 spells CASSSGTSGRNYNEQFF. CDR3 nucleotide sequence: TGTGCCAGCAGCTCCGGGACTAGCGGGAGGAACTACAATGAGCAGTTCTTC. The full variable domain, rest sourced from reference TRBV7-9 and TRBJ2-1, is DTGVSQNPRHKITKRGQNVTFRCDPISEHNRLYWYRQTLGQGPEFLTYFQNEAQLEKSRLLSDRFSAERPKGSFSTLEIQRTEQGDSAMYLCASSSGTSGRNYNEQFFGPGTRLTVL.